Following are 31 T cell receptor beta chains from one sample sequenced in a study of blood T cell repertoires in COVID-19. Only in-frame clones appear in the TCRdb table, and some are missing; sequencing was by immunoSEQ multiplex PCR. The top ten clones hold around 1.7% of a sample with approximately 280,000 clones, 90% of them seen once. Sequencing used PBMCs or T cells enriched from blood (not recorded which). The receptors derive from a woman aged 18-35 years with acute COVID-19.

This clone is a singleton in its sample. The CDR3 region has the DNA TGTGCCAGCAGCTTCCTCGGGGGAAGGCAGTTCTTC. This gives the protein CASSFLGGRQFF. This rearrangement joins TRBV11-2 to TRBJ2-1; D is possibly TRBD2 (6 bases). Trimming pared 3 bases from V and 12 bases from J, leaving 12 bases between. Looked up from germline, CDR1 is SGHAT and CDR2 is FQNNGV. The CDR3 extends over 12 amino acids. The full variable domain, with the rest looked up from reference TRBV11-2 and TRBJ2-1, is EAGVAQSPRYKIIEKRQSVAFWCNPISGHATLYWYQQILGQGPKLLIQFQNNGVVDDSQLPKDRFSAERLKGVDSTLKIQPAKLEDSAVYLCASSFLGGRQFFGPGTRLTVL.

The sample holds one count of this clone. This chain links TRBV7-9 with TRBJ2-7; TRBD1 matches 9 bases. The germline gives CDR1 SEHNR, CDR2 FQNEAQ (reference sequence). After removal of 1 base from V and 0 bases from J, the junction contained 7 bases not matched to a gene. There are 17 residues in the CDR3. The CDR3 loop is CASSLVYSTGGSYEQYF. As DNA, the CDR3 is TGTGCCAGCAGCTTAGTCTACTCGACAGGGGGCTCCTACGAGCAGTACTTC. Drawing the rest from reference TRBV7-9 and TRBJ2-7, the complete variable domain is DTGVSQNPRHKITKRGQNVTFRCDPISEHNRLYWYRQTLGQGPEFLTYFQNEAQLEKSRLLSDRFSAERPKGSFSTLEIQRTEQGDSAMYLCASSLVYSTGGSYEQYFGPGTRLTVT.

The chain employs TRBV19 and TRBJ2-1; 9 bases are a match to TRBD2. V was clipped by 5 bases and J by 7 bases; unmatched bases: 9. The CDR3 consists of 15 residues. Per germline, CDR1 LNHDA and CDR2 SQIVND (reference sequence). The CDR3 protein is CASSFTREGRNEQFF. In nucleotides, the CDR3 is TGTGCCAGTAGTTTTACGCGGGAGGGTCGGAATGAGCAGTTCTTC.

V is TRBV5-5 and J is TRBJ1-4, with D perhaps TRBD1 (6 bases). The V end was cut by 3 bases, the J end by 0 bases, with 9 bases between. Germline lookup yields CDR1 SGHKS and CDR2 YYEKEE (reference sequence). This CDR3 region has 15 residues. The CDR3 here is CASSSQGATNEKLFF. The CDR3 DNA reads TGTGCCAGCAGCTCACAGGGAGCAACTAATGAAAAACTGTTTTTT.

The chain links TRBV28 to TRBJ1-2; 7 bases map to TRBD1. Looked up from germline, CDR1 is MDHEN and CDR2 is SYDVKM. J gave up 8 bases and V 8 bases, and 17 bases lay outside the gene matches. The CDR3 loop spans 15 amino acids. The CDR3 region has the DNA TGTGCCAGCGCTTTAAGGGACAGAGGATTGCGAGGCTACACCTTC. The encoded protein is CASALRDRGLRGYTF.

The rearrangement links TRBV5-1 to TRBJ1-2; 7 bases agree with TRBD1. Germline CDR1 and CDR2: SGHRS and YFSETQ. The J segment lost 4 bases and the V segment lost 1 base, leaving 7 bases of the junction unmatched. The CDR3 extends over 15 amino acids. For the CDR3, the DNA is TGCGCCAGCAGCTTGAAGGCAGGGGGTGCCTATGGCTACACCTTC. It is translated as CASSLKAGGAYGYTF. Full variable domain (remainder filled in from reference TRBV5-1 and TRBJ1-2): KAGVTQTPRYLIKTRGQQVTLSCSPISGHRSVSWYQQTPGQGLQFLFEYFSETQRNKGNFPGRFSGRQFSNSRSEMNVSTLELGDSALYLCASSLKAGGAYGYTFGSGTRLTVV.

This chain links TRBV5-8 with TRBJ1-5; D remains unclear. Trimming pared 4 bases from V and 6 bases from J, leaving 8 bases between. Germline V gene data show CDR1 as SGHTS and CDR2 as YDEGEE. The CDR3 consists of 12 residues. The CDR3 protein is CASSGRGQPQHF. The CDR3 coding sequence is TGTGCCAGCAGCGGCCGAGGTCAGCCCCAGCATTTT.

The genes are TRBV7-2 and TRBJ2-7, with TRBD2 matching over 7 bases. Germline V CDR1 and CDR2: SGHTA, FQGNSA. Trimming at V came to 1 base and at J to 6 bases, leaving 9 bases not matched to a gene. The CDR3 loop spans 15 amino acids. The CDR3 is CASSLVAGVTSEQYF. As DNA, the CDR3 is TGTGCCAGCAGCTTAGTTGCGGGAGTCACAAGCGAGCAGTACTTC.

The chain employs TRBV5-1 and TRBJ1-2, with unresolved D. Germline CDR1 is SGHRS and CDR2 is YFSETQ. Trimming pared 0 bases from V and 0 bases from J, leaving 9 bases between. This CDR3 is built from 15 residues. This CDR3 is CASSLVAGANYGYTF. CDR3 bases: TGCGCCAGCAGCTTGGTAGCCGGGGCTAACTATGGCTACACCTTC.

This clone was observed a handful of times. The V gene is TRBV4-2, the J gene TRBJ1-2, with 8 bases matching TRBD1. This CDR3 has 15 amino acids. J gave up 7 bases and V 1 base, and 8 bases lay outside the gene matches. Germline V lookup: CDR1 LGHNA, CDR2 YNFKEQ. The CDR3 spells CASSQAGDRGFGYTF. CDR3 nucleotides: TGTGCCAGCAGCCAAGCAGGAGACAGGGGTTTTGGCTACACCTTC.

This chain uses TRBV20-1 with TRBJ2-5, with 9 bases matching TRBD2. Germline V gives CDR1 DFQATT, CDR2 SNEGSKA (reference sequence). V lost 3 bases, J lost 6 bases, and 11 bases stayed unmatched. This CDR3 contains 15 residues. CDR3 nucleotide sequence: TGCAGTGCTAGTCCCAGCGGGAGGATGGGGAAGACCCAGTACTTC. This gives the protein CSASPSGRMGKTQYF.

The chain combines TRBV19 with TRBJ2-1; 9 bases are shared with TRBD2. J lost 4 bases, V lost 6 bases, and 7 bases had no gene match. From germline, CDR1 is LNHDA and CDR2 SQIVND (reference sequence). CDR3 size: 15 residues. CDR3 sequence (DNA): TGTGCCAGTAGAACAGCGGGGGGCGTTTACAATGAGCAGTTCTTC. It encodes CASRTAGGVYNEQFF.

J is TRBJ2-7 and V is TRBV11-2; 10 bases are a match to TRBD2. CDR1 is SGHAT, CDR2 FQNNGV, per germline. The CDR3 is made up of 15 amino acids. V lost 5 bases and J lost 1; bases outside the gene matches: 5. The CDR3 loop is CASSRAGGLSYEQYF. The CDR3 coding sequence is TGTGCCAGCAGCCGAGCGGGAGGGCTATCCTACGAGCAGTACTTC.

The rearrangement links TRBV6-5 to TRBJ2-7; perhaps TRBD2 as D (5 bases). Germline V CDR1 and CDR2: MNHEY, SVGAGI. This CDR3 contains 15 residues. Trimming left V 0 bases short and J 1 base short, with 10 bases between. CDR3 bases: TGTGCCAGCAGTTACTCGAAACTAGGGTCCTACGAGCAGTACTTC. It specifies CASSYSKLGSYEQYF.

The V call is TRBV5-1, the J call TRBJ1-6; possible D gene TRBD1, 6 bases. CDR3 length equals 14 residues. The germline V gene has CDR1 SGHRS and CDR2 YFSETQ. The V and J ends lost 1 base and 7 bases respectively, with 9 bases between them. CDR3 amino acids: CASSLLTGNSPLHF. For the CDR3, the DNA is TGCGCCAGCAGCTTGTTAACAGGGAATTCACCCCTCCACTTT. The variable domain in full, with the rest retrieved from reference TRBV5-1 and TRBJ1-6, is KAGVTQTPRYLIKTRGQQVTLSCSPISGHRSVSWYQQTPGQGLQFLFEYFSETQRNKGNFPGRFSGRQFSNSRSEMNVSTLELGDSALYLCASSLLTGNSPLHFGNGTRLTVT.

The sample holds one count of this clone. The chain employs TRBV6-2 or TRBV6-3 and TRBJ1-1; perhaps TRBD1 as D (6 bases). The CDR3 loop spans 17 amino acids. V lost 0 bases and J 4 bases, leaving 18 bases between the germline ends. Germline-derived CDR1 and CDR2 are MNHEY and SVGEGT. For the CDR3, the DNA is TGTGCCAGCAGTTACTCGAATCCCCTACAGGGTACCACTGAAGCTTTCTTT. Translation gives CASSYSNPLQGTTEAFF.

The table lists this clone with a few counts. V is TRBV6-1 and J is TRBJ1-2, with 8 positions matching TRBD1. V was clipped by 1 base and J by 1 base; unmatched bases: 5. Germline CDR1 and CDR2: MNHNS and SASEGT. The CDR3 is made up of 16 amino acids. Here the CDR3 DNA reads TGTGCCAGCAGTGAAGAGACAGGGGTGGGTAACTATGGCTACACCTTC. It specifies CASSEETGVGNYGYTF.

V is TRBV9 and J is TRBJ1-2; possibly TRBD1 for D (5 bases). Per germline, CDR1 SGDLS and CDR2 YYNGEE. The CDR3 totals 14 residues. Trimming cost V 4 bases and J 5 bases, with 15 bases left between them. CDR3 DNA: TGTGCCAGCAGCCCCGAGACAGTGTGGTATGGCTACACCTTC. This translates into CASSPETVWYGYTF.

V is TRBV7-3 and J is TRBJ2-5; D is possibly TRBD2 (6 bases). V was pared by 5 bases and J by 4 bases, with 11 bases between. The germline CDR1 and CDR2 sequences are SGHTA and FQGTGA. There are 13 residues in the CDR3. CDR3 in amino acids: CASSRGVTETQYF. CDR3 nucleotide sequence: TGTGCCAGCAGCCGCGGGGTTACAGAGACCCAGTACTTC.

The chain couples TRBV19 to TRBJ2-2; 7 bases agree with TRBD2. The CDR3 has 16 amino acids. Germline V lookup: CDR1 LNHDA, CDR2 SQIVND (reference sequence). The ends lost 6 bases at V and 2 bases at J; junction bases unmatched: 9. Here the CDR3 DNA reads TGTGCCAGTAGCGCCTGGCGGGAGTTCAACACCGGGGAGCTGTTTTTT. Residues: CASSAWREFNTGELFF.

The chain is built from TRBV6-6 and TRBJ2-7; D not certain. This CDR3 has 14 amino acids. Germline lookup yields CDR1 MNHNY and CDR2 SVGAGI (reference sequence). V was pared by 3 bases and J by 2 bases, with 11 bases between. The CDR3 sequence: CASSYRVAPYEQYF. As DNA, the CDR3 is TGTGCCAGCAGTTATCGAGTAGCTCCCTACGAGCAGTACTTC.

This clone was picked up one time. V and J are TRBV7-3 and TRBJ2-2; possible D gene TRBD2, 5 bases. Trimming left V 2 bases short and J 2 bases short, with 9 bases between. This CDR3 is 15 amino acids long. Germline V gene data show CDR1 as SGHTA and CDR2 as FQGTGA. The CDR3 nucleotides are TGTGCCAGCAGCTTATTAGCGAGAAACACCGGGGAGCTGTTTTTT. As protein: CASSLLARNTGELFF.

The genes are TRBV4-3 and TRBJ2-1; no firm D call. The CDR3 is 14 amino acids. V dropped 0 bases and J dropped 2 bases, with 5 bases sitting between them. The germline CDR1 and CDR2 sequences are LGHNA and YSLEER. This chain's CDR3 is CASSQERTYNEQFF. The CDR3 region has the DNA TGCGCCAGCAGCCAAGAGAGGACCTACAATGAGCAGTTCTTC.

This chain joins TRBV27 and TRBJ2-5, with a weak D call TRBD1 (6 bases). The germline V gene encodes CDR1 MNHEY and CDR2 SMNVEV (reference sequence). Trimming took off 4 bases at V and 5 bases at J, with 20 bases between the two ends. The length of the CDR3 is 16 residues. In nucleotides, the CDR3 is TGTGCCAGCAGTTCAACCCGCAGGGGTGGGCGGGAGACCCAGTACTTC. Protein sequence: CASSSTRRGGRETQYF.

V usage is TRBV4-1 and J usage is TRBJ2-7; 16 nucleotides match TRBD2. Germline CDR1 and CDR2: MGHRA and YSYEKL. J lost 3 bases, V lost 5 bases, and 7 bases had no gene match. The CDR3 is 17 amino acids. CDR3 DNA sequence: TGCGCCAGCAGCTCGGGACTAGCGGGAGGGCCTGTCTACGAGCAGTACTTC. Protein product: CASSSGLAGGPVYEQYF.

The J gene is TRBJ1-1, the V gene TRBV28; no definite D call. Germline-derived CDR1 and CDR2 are MDHEN and SYDVKM. This CDR3 has 13 amino acids. V lost 6 bases and J lost 11, with 19 bases in between. The CDR3 protein is CASSRPFSRVAFF. The CDR3 DNA reads TGTGCCAGCAGCCGCCCTTTTTCACGGGTTGCTTTCTTT.

This clone came up once. The V and J genes are TRBV6-2 or TRBV6-3 and TRBJ2-7; D possibly corresponds to TRBD2 (7 bases). Trimming cost V 4 bases and J 4 bases, with 14 bases left between them. This CDR3 region has 14 residues. CDR1 and CDR2 from the germline V gene are MNHEY and SVGEGT. For the CDR3, the DNA is TGTGCCAGCAGTTGGCGCGGGGGCCCGTACGAGCAGTACTTC. Translated: CASSWRGGPYEQYF.

Comments on this clone: In the same sample, other DNA sequences code for this CDR3. The V gene is TRBV28, the J gene TRBJ2-1, with 8 bases fitting TRBD2. The germline CDR1 and CDR2 sequences are MDHEN and SYDVKM. The CDR3 sequence is 14 residues long. J gave up 5 bases and V 1 base, and 1 base lay outside the gene matches. Written as DNA, the CDR3 is TGTGCCAGCAGTTTATCGGGAGGGGACAATGAGCAGTTCTTC. It yields the protein CASSLSGGDNEQFF.

The gene calls are TRBV6-5 and TRBJ2-3, with TRBD2 matching 9 bases. CDR1 and CDR2 from the germline V gene are MNHEY and SVGAGI. With V trimmed by 10 bases and J by 4 bases, 9 bases remained unmatched. The CDR3 has 14 amino acids. Here the CDR3 reads CATHSGSGADTQYF. The DNA of the CDR3 is TGTGCCACCCATAGCGGGAGCGGGGCAGATACGCAGTATTTT.

The rearrangement links TRBV4-3 to TRBJ1-2; D is unresolved. The V end was cut by 0 bases, the J end by 7 bases, with 9 bases between. Looked up from germline, CDR1 is LGHNA and CDR2 is YSLEER. CDR3 length: 13 residues. Here the CDR3 DNA reads TGCGCCAGCAGCCAAGATTGGGCGCCTGGCTACACCTTC. The encoded protein is CASSQDWAPGYTF.

The rearrangement joins TRBV7-9 to TRBJ2-7; 7 bases line up with TRBD1. Unmatched junction bases numbered 9, after V lost 5 bases and J lost 5 bases. The CDR3 consists of 14 residues. Looked up from germline, CDR1 is SEHNR and CDR2 is FQNEAQ (reference sequence). CDR3 sequence: CASSLRQGPNEQYF. CDR3 sequence (DNA): TGTGCCAGCAGCCTACGACAGGGTCCCAACGAGCAGTACTTC.